This T cell receptor beta chain was documented in a study of tumor-infiltrating lymphocytes in primary liver carcinoma. About the research overall: By surgical resection, the patients were treated for their primary liver carcinoma. Patients were both men and women, whose ages ran from 30 to 69 years.

This clonotype was seen only a few times. CDR3 length: 16 amino acids. Trimming removed 3 bases at V and 6 bases at J, with 18 bases between. RNA isolated from unsorted whole blood supplied the blood RNA, with germline DNA also extracted. Total RNA (approximately 450 ng) served as template for TCR beta cDNA synthesis primed by a constant-region primer. Libraries covering TCR beta were generated through three nested multiplex PCR rounds (using a slightly modified ARM-PCR). For approximately 10 cycles apiece, the opening two PCR rounds ran with TRBV1-TRBV30 forward primers and a C-beta reverse primer. MiXCR, applied by TCRdb to the multiplex PCR reads, yields one record per CDR3 protein. This sample has hundreds of thousands of distinct CDR3 sequences; nearly 60% occur once, and the top ten carry more than 15%.

Sequencing was carried out using peripheral blood. This sequence joins TRBV12-3 or TRBV12-4 and TRBJ2-1; possible D gene TRBD1, 5 bases. This TCR was recovered from a woman aged 25 to 39 with primary liver carcinoma and hepatitis B virus infection. The CDR3 protein is CASSFGVPSRGNEQFF. CDR3 DNA sequence: TGTGCCAGCAGTTTTGGGGTGCCCTCAAGGGGCAATGAGCAGTTCTTC.